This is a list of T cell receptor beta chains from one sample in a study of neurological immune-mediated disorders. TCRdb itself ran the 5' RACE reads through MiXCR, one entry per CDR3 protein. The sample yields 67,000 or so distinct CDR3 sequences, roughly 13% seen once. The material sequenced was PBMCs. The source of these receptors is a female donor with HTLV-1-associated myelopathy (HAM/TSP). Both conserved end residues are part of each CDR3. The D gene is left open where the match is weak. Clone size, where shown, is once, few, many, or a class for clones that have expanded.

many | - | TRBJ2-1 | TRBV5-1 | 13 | TGCGCCAGCAGCCCCGGGACGGACAATGAGCAGTTCTTC | CASSPGTDNEQFF
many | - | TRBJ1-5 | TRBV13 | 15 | TGTGCCAGCAGCTTAGGCGGGGGGGGCAATCAGCCCCAGCATTTT | CASSLGGGGNQPQHF
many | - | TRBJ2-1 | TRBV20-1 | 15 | TGCAGTGCTAGACAGGGACTCGGGGCCTACAATGAGCAGTTCTTC | CSARQGLGAYNEQFF
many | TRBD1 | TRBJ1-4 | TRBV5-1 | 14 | TGCGCCAGCAGCTCGACAGGGTCGGGAGAAAAACTGTTTTTT | CASSSTGSGEKLFF
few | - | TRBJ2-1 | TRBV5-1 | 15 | TGCGCCAGCAGATTGAGAGGGGACCCACCCAATGAGCAGTTCTTC | CASRLRGDPPNEQFF
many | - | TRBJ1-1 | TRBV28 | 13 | TGTGCCAGCAGTTTAGAGTCGGGAACTGAAGCTTTCTTT | CASSLESGTEAFF
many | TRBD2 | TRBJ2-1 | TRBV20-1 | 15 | TGCAGTGCGCACTCGGGACTAGCGACCCGCAATGAGCAGTTCTTC | CSAHSGLATRNEQFF
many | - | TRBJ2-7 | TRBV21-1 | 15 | TGTGCCAGCAGTCCTTTTCTCTCCAGGGCCAGCGAGCAGTACTTC | CASSPFLSRASEQYF
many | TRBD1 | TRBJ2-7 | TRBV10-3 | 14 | TGTGCCATCAGGGGACAGGGGGAATCCTACGAGCAGTACTTC | CAIRGQGESYEQYF
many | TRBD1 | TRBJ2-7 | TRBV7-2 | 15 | TGTGCCAGCAGCTCCGACAGGGTAACTTCCTACGAGCAGTACTTC | CASSSDRVTSYEQYF
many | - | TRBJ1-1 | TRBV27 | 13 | TGTGCCAGCTTCTCGTTTGGGGCGTCTGAAGCTTTCTTT | CASFSFGASEAFF
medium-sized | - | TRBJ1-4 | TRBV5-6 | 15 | TGTGCCAGCAGCCCCAGACCTGAGCGGAGTGAAAAACTGTTTTTT | CASSPRPERSEKLFF
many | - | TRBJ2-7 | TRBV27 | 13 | TGTGCCAGCAGTCCCCCCCATCCTAGGGAGCAGTACTTC | CASSPPHPREQYF
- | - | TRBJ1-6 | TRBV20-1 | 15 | TGCAGTGCTAGGGGCAGGGTGAATCCTAATTCACCCCTCCACTTT | CSARGRVNPNSPLHF
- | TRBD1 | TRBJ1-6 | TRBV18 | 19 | TGTGCCAGCTCACCTTTACCGGGACAGTCCGCTTCGGGGGAATCACCCCTCCACTTT | CASSPLPGQSASGESPLHF
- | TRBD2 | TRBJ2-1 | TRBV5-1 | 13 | TGCGCCAGCATGGGGGGGAGCCAGTTTGAGCAGTTCTTC | CASMGGSQFEQFF
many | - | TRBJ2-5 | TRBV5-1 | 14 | TGCGCCAGCAGCTTGAGTAGCCCCCAAGAGACCCAGTACTTC | CASSLSSPQETQYF
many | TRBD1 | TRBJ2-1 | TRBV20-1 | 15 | TGCAGTGCTAGAGCTCCGGGACAGGGCTACAATGAGCAGTTCTTC | CSARAPGQGYNEQFF
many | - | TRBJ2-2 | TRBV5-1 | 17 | TGCGCCAGCAGCTTGAGGGTCGAACGGGCGAGCACCGGGGAGCTGTTTTTT | CASSLRVERASTGELFF
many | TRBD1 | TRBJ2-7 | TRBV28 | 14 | TGTGCCAGCACCAGACAGGGGGCCGGCTACGAGCAGTACTTC | CASTRQGAGYEQYF
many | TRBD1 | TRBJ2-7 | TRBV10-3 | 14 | TGTGCCATCAAATCCGGGACAGGGTCCTACGAGCAGTACTTC | CAIKSGTGSYEQYF
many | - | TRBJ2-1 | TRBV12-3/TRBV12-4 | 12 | TGTGCCAGCAGTTTAGAGCGGGATGAGCAGTTCTTC | CASSLERDEQFF